The source of this T cell receptor beta chain is a study of CD8 T cells in Susac syndrome. Study-level background: Among sequenced Susac syndrome patients, more than 5 had active disease and eight were in remission.

With random hexamers, about 0.5 to 1 ug RNA was reverse transcribed. TCRdb reprocessed the immunoSEQ multiplex PCR reads via MiXCR and lists one record per CDR3 protein. The sample holds more than 80,000 distinct CDR3 sequences, approximately 94% seen once. Sequencing of TCR beta drew on CD8+ and CD4+ T cells from blood. Negative isolation yielded CD4+ and CD8+ T cells, and FACS enriched TEMRA cells. Per the germline V gene, CDR1 is MNHEY and CDR2 is SMNVEV (reference sequence). This CDR3 has 16 amino acids. Losses at the gene ends were 1 base for V and 5 bases for J; bases not matched to a gene: 8. V usage is TRBV27 and J usage is TRBJ2-5; TRBD1 matches 9 bases. Source material: CD8+ T cells from PBMCs. This receptor was obtained from a human donor with Susac syndrome. The CDR3 sequence is CASSLFVGQGMETQYF. DNA of the CDR3: TGTGCCAGCAGTTTATTCGTCGGACAGGGGATGGAGACCCAGTACTTC.